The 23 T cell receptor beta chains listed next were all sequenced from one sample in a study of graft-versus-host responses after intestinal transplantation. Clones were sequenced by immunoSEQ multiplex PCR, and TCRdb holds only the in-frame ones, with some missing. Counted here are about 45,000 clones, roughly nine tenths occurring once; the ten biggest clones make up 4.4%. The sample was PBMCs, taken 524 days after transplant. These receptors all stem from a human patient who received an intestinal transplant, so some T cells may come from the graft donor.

The CDR3 loop reads CASTFGTSVSNEQFF. CDR3 in DNA: TGTGCCAGCACCTTTGGGACTAGCGTCTCCAATGAGCAGTTCTTC. This chain uses TRBV7-9 with TRBJ2-1, with 10 positions matching TRBD2. V lost 7 bases to trimming and J lost 6 bases; unmatched junction nucleotides: 9. Per germline, CDR1 SEHNR and CDR2 FQNEAQ (reference sequence). The CDR3 loop spans 15 amino acids. The full variable domain, in which reference TRBV7-9 and TRBJ2-1 provide the parts outside the CDR3, is DTGVSQNPRHKITKRGQNVTFRCDPISEHNRLYWYRQTLGQGPEFLTYFQNEAQLEKSRLLSDRFSAERPKGSFSTLEIQRTEQGDSAMYLCASTFGTSVSNEQFFGPGTRLTVL.

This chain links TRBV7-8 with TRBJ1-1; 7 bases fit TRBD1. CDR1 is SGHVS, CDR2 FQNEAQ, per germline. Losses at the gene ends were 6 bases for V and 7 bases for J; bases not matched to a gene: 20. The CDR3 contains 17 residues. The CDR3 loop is CASSPEPQQGPYNEAFF. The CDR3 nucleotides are TGTGCCAGCAGTCCGGAGCCCCAACAGGGGCCCTATAATGAAGCTTTCTTT.

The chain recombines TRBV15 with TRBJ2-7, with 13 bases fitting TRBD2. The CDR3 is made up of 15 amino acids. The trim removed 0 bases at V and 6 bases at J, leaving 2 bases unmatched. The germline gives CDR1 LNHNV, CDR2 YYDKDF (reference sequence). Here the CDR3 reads CATSREGTSGTEQYF. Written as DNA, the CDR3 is TGTGCCACCAGCAGAGAGGGGACTAGCGGGACCGAGCAGTACTTC.

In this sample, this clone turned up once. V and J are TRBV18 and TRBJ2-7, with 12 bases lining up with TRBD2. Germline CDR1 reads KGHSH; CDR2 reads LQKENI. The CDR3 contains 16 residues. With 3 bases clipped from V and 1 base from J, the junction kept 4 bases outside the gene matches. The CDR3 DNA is TGTGCCAGCTCACCCGGGACTAGCGGGTCATCCTACGAGCAGTACTTC. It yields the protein CASSPGTSGSSYEQYF.

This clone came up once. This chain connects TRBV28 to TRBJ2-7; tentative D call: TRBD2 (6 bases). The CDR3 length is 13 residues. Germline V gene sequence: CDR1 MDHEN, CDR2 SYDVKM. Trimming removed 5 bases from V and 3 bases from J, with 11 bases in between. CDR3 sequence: CASSPGLFYEQYF. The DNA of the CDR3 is TGTGCCAGCAGTCCGGGACTCTTCTACGAGCAGTACTTC.

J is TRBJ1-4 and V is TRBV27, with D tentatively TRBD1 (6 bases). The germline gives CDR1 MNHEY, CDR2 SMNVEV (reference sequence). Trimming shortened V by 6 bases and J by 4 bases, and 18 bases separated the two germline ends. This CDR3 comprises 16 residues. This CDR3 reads CASSLYWTVDNEKLFF. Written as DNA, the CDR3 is TGTGCCAGCAGCCTCTATTGGACAGTAGATAATGAAAAACTGTTTTTT. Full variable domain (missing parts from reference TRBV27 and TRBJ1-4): EAQVTQNPRYLITVTGKKLTVTCSQNMNHEYMSWYRQDPGLGLRQIYYSMNVEVTDKGDVPEGYKVSRKEKRNFPLILESPSPNQTSLYFCASSLYWTVDNEKLFFGSGTQLSVL.

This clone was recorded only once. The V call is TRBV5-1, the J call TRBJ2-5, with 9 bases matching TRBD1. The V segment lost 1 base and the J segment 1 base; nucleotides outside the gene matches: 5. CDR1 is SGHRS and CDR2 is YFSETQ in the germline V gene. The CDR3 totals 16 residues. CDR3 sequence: CASSLPGQGPQETQYF. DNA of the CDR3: TGCGCCAGCAGCTTGCCGGGACAGGGACCCCAAGAGACCCAGTACTTC.

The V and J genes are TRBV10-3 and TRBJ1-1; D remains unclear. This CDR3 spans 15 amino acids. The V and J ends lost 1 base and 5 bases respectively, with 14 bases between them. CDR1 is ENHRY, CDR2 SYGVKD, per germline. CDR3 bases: TGTGCCATCAGTGAGTATAAAGGGTTGGGGACTGAAGCTTTCTTT. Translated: CAISEYKGLGTEAFF.

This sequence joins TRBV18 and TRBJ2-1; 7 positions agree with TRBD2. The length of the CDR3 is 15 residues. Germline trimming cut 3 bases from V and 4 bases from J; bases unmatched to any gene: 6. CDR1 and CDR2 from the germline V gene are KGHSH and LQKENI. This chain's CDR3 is CASSPASGLYNEQFF. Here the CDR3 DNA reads TGTGCCAGCTCACCCGCTAGCGGACTTTACAATGAGCAGTTCTTC.

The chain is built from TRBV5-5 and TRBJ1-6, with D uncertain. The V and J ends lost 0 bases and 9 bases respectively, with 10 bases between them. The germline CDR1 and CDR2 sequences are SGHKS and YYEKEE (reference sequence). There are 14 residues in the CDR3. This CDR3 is CASSLGGDSSPLHF. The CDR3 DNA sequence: TGTGCCAGCAGCTTGGGGGGAGATAGTTCACCCCTCCACTTT.

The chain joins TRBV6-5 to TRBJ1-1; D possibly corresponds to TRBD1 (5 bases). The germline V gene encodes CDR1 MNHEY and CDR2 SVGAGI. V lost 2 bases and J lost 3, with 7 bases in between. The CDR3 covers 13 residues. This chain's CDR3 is CASSYPGDTEAFF. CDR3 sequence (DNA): TGTGCCAGCAGTTACCCGGGGGACACTGAAGCTTTCTTT.

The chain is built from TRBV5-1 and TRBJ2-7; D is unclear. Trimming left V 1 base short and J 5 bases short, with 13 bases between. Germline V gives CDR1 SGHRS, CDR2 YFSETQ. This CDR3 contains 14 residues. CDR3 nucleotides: TGCGCCAGCAGCTTGTACTACCAATCGGACGAGCAGTACTTC. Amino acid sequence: CASSLYYQSDEQYF. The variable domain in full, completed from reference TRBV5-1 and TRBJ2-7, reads KAGVTQTPRYLIKTRGQQVTLSCSPISGHRSVSWYQQTPGQGLQFLFEYFSETQRNKGNFPGRFSGRQFSNSRSEMNVSTLELGDSALYLCASSLYYQSDEQYFGPGTRLTVT.

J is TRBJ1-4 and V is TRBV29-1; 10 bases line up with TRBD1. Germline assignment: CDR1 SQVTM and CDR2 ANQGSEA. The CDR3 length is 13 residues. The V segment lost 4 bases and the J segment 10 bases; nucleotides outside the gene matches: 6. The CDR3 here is CSVGQGAKGKLFF. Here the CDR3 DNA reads TGCAGCGTTGGACAGGGGGCGAAGGGAAAACTGTTTTTT.

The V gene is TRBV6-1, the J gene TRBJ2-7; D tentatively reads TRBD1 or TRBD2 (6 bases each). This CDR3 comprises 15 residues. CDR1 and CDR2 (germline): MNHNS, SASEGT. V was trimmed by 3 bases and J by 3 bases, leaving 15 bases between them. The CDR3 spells CASSEEGVPFYEQYF. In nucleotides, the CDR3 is TGTGCCAGCAGTGAGGAGGGGGTGCCGTTCTACGAGCAGTACTTC.

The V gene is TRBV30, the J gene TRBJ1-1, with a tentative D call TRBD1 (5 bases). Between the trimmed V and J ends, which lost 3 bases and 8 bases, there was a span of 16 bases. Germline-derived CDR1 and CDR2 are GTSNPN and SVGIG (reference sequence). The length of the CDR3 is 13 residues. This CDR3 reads CAWSGTGTSEAFF. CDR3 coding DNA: TGTGCCTGGAGCGGGACCGGGACGTCCGAAGCTTTCTTT. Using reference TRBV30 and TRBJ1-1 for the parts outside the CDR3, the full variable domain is SQTIHQWPATLVQPVGSPLSLECTVEGTSNPNLYWYRQAAGRGLQLLFYSVGIGQISSEVPQNLSASRPQDRQFILSSKKLLLSDSGFYLCAWSGTGTSEAFFGQGTRLTVV.

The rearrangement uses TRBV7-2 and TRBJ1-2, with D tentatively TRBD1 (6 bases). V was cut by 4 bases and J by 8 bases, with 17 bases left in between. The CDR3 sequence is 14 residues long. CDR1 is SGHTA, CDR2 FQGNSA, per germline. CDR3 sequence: CASSSAGGARGYTF. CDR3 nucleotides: TGTGCCAGCAGCTCCGCGGGGGGGGCGCGGGGCTACACCTTC.

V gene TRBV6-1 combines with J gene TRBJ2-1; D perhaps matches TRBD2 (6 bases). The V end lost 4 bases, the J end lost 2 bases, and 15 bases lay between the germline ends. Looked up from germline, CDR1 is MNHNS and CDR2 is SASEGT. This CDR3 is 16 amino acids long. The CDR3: CASSVRASAPYNEQFF. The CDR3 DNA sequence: TGTGCCAGCAGTGTCCGAGCTAGCGCACCCTACAATGAGCAGTTCTTC.

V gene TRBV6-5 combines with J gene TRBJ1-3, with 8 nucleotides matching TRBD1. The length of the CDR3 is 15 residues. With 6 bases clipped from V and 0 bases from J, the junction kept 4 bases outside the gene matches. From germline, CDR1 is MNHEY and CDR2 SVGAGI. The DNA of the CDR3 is TGTGCCAGCAGAGAACAGGGGGTCTCTGGAAACACCATATATTTT. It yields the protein CASREQGVSGNTIYF.

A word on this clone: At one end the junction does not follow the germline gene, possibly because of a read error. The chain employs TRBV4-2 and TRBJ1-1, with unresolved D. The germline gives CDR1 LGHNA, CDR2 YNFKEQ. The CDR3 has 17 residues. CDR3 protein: CASTQDFIEQLNTEAFF. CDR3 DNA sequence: TGTGCCAGCACCCAAGACTTCATTGAGCAGCTAAACACTGAAGCTTTCTTT.

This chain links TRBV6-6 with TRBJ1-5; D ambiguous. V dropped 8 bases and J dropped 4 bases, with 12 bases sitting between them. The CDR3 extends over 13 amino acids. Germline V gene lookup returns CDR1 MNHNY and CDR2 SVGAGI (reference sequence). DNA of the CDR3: TGTGCCAGCCTTAGCGCAGAAAATCAGCCCCAGCATTTT. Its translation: CASLSAENQPQHF.

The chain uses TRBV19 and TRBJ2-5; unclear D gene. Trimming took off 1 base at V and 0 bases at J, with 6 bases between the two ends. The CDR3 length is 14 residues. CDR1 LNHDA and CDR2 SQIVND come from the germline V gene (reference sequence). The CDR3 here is CASSIVADQETQYF. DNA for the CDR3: TGTGCCAGTAGTATAGTGGCAGACCAAGAGACCCAGTACTTC.

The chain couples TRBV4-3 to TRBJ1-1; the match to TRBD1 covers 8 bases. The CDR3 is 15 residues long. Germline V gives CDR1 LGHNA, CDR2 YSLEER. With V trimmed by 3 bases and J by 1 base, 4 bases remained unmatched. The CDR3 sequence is CASSQSGGTNTEAFF. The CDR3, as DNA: TGCGCCAGCAGCCAGTCAGGGGGCACGAACACTGAAGCTTTCTTT.

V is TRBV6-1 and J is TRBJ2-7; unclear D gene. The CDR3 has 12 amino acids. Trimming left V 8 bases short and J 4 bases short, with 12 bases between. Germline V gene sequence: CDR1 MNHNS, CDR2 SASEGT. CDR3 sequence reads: CASGKNIYEQYF. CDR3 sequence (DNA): TGTGCCAGCGGCAAGAATATATACGAGCAGTACTTC.